The 14 T cell receptor beta chains given below trace back to one sample, sequenced in a study of breast tumors, draining lymph nodes, adjacent tissues. TCRdb recomputed calls from the multiplex PCR reads with MiXCR, one row per CDR3 protein. The sample holds about 52,000 distinct CDR3 sequences; around 40% are singletons and the top ten take roughly a tenth. Sequenced sample: breast tumor tissue. These receptors were taken from a female donor with breast cancer. Some clones in this sample may be carry-over from other donors' samples.

On this clonotype: This CDR3 fails to terminate in the conserved phenylalanine or tryptophan, so it likely reflects a read error. Because the CDR3's place on the DNA is in doubt, the DNA is left out and the CDR3 is given as listed by TCRdb. V gene TRBV24-1 combines with J gene TRBJ2-2. Both ends counted, the CDR3 spans 16 residues. CDR1 is KGHDR and CDR2 is SFDVKD in the germline V gene. The CDR3 protein is CATSAGPHREHRGAVY.

The table lists this clonotype with many counts. CDR3 sequence (DNA): TGCGCCAGCAGCGGAGTCGGGACCGGAGATACGCAGTATTTT. Amino acid sequence: CASSGVGTGDTQYF. The rearrangement joins TRBV4-1 to TRBJ2-3, with D perhaps matching TRBD1 or TRBD2 (5 bases each). Germline-derived CDR1 and CDR2 are MGHRA and YSYEKL. Trimming cost V 5 bases and J 5 bases, with 14 bases left between them. This CDR3 comprises 14 residues.

The chain couples TRBV6-1 to TRBJ1-5; 9 nucleotides align to TRBD1. CDR1 is MNHNS and CDR2 is SASEGT in the germline V gene. CDR3 length equals 16 residues. V gave up 3 bases and J gave up 0 bases; unmatched junction bases: 3. The CDR3 DNA reads as TGTGCCAGCAGTGACCGGGACAGGGATAGCAATCAGCCCCAGCATTTT. Translated, it gives CASSDRDRDSNQPQHF.

This sequence joins TRBV6-5 and TRBJ2-4, with unresolved D. CDR1 MNHEY and CDR2 SVGAGI come from the germline V gene. The V end was cut by 0 bases, the J end by 1 base, with 19 bases between. CDR3 length equals 19 residues. CDR3 DNA: TGTGCCAGCAGTTACTCATCTGGGAACCTTTTTGGGGCCAAAAACATTCAGTACTTC. It translates to CASSYSSGNLFGAKNIQYF.

This clonotype is termed medium-sized (0.01 to 0.1%). The chain carries TRBV7-9 and TRBJ2-7; D might be TRBD2 (6 bases). The germline V gene has CDR1 SEHNR and CDR2 FQNEAQ (reference sequence). The V end was cut by 5 bases, the J end by 7 bases, with 18 bases between. The CDR3 totals 14 residues. DNA of the CDR3: TGTGCCAGCAGCCCCACGGCAGCGGCGGGGGAGCAGTACTTC. It specifies CASSPTAAAGEQYF. The variable domain in full, completed from reference TRBV7-9 and TRBJ2-7, reads DTGVSQNPRHKITKRGQNVTFRCDPISEHNRLYWYRQTLGQGPEFLTYFQNEAQLEKSRLLSDRFSAERPKGSFSTLEIQRTEQGDSAMYLCASSPTAAAGEQYFGPGTRLTVT.

This clonotype appeared many times. The chain joins TRBV7-3 to TRBJ2-1, with 13 bases lining up with TRBD2. The CDR3 loop spans 16 amino acids. With 4 bases clipped from V and 6 bases from J, the junction kept 6 bases outside the gene matches. The germline V gene has CDR1 SGHTA and CDR2 FQGTGA. The chain's CDR3 is CASSWSGTSGINEQFF. The CDR3 bases are TGTGCCAGCAGCTGGTCCGGGACTAGCGGGATCAATGAGCAGTTCTTC.

This chain joins TRBV29-1 and TRBJ2-3; TRBD2 agrees at 10 bases. V was pared by 7 bases and J by 3 bases, with 7 bases of the junction left unmatched. CDR1 and CDR2 (germline): SQVTM, ANQGSEA. The CDR3 has 14 residues. The CDR3 DNA sequence: TGCAGCGCCCGAGCGGGAGGGCCGACAGATACGCAGTATTTT. Its translation: CSARAGGPTDTQYF.

The chain joins TRBV6-6 to TRBJ2-3, with 7 bases that match TRBD1. The junction had 9 bases not matched to a gene; V was cut back by 5 bases and J by 4 bases. From germline, CDR1 is MNHNY and CDR2 SVGAGI (reference sequence). The length of the CDR3 is 15 residues. The CDR3 reads CASSPPTGNADTQYF. As DNA, the CDR3 is TGTGCCAGCAGTCCCCCGACAGGGAACGCAGATACGCAGTATTTT.

This chain connects TRBV12-5 to TRBJ2-1, with 11 bases that match TRBD2. V lost 9 bases to trimming and J lost 7 bases; unmatched junction nucleotides: 17. CDR1 LGHNT and CDR2 FRNRAP come from the germline V gene. The CDR3 loop spans 17 amino acids. CDR3 sequence (DNA): TGTGCTAGCACGGAGGGGTTTAGCGGGAGGGCCGAGAATGAGCAGTTCTTC. Its translation is CASTEGFSGRAENEQFF.

The sample holds many counts of this clonotype. The J gene is TRBJ2-7, the V gene TRBV30, with 7 bases identical to TRBD1. The CDR3 sequence is 12 residues long. Trimming removed 1 base from V and 4 bases from J; junction bases left unmatched: 1. Germline assignment: CDR1 GTSNPN and CDR2 SVGIG (reference sequence). This chain's CDR3 is CAWSGGQYEQYF. DNA of the CDR3: TGTGCCTGGAGTGGGGGACAGTACGAGCAGTACTTC. Full variable domain (missing parts from reference TRBV30 and TRBJ2-7): SQTIHQWPATLVQPVGSPLSLECTVEGTSNPNLYWYRQAAGRGLQLLFYSVGIGQISSEVPQNLSASRPQDRQFILSSKKLLLSDSGFYLCAWSGGQYEQYFGPGTRLTVT.

Details on this clonotype: Sequence at one end of the junction differs from germline and may be a read error. The V and J genes are TRBV12-3 or TRBV12-4 and TRBJ2-7; D is perhaps TRBD1 (5 bases). This CDR3 is 14 amino acids long. For the CDR3, the DNA is TGTGCCAGCTGGGGTACAGGTAGCTCCTGCGAGCAGTACTTC. Its translation: CASWGTGSSCEQYF.

This clonotype was recorded at least ten times. This chain uses TRBV18 with TRBJ1-3, with TRBD1 identical over 8 bases. V lost 3 bases, J lost 4 bases, and 8 bases stayed unmatched. CDR3 length equals 16 residues. CDR1 and CDR2 (germline): KGHSH, LQKENI. In DNA form, the CDR3 reads TGTGCCAGCTCACCGGCTGGACAGGGTTCAGGAAACACCATATATTTT. Encoded protein: CASSPAGQGSGNTIYF.

This chain uses TRBV2 with TRBJ1-2; TRBD1 matches at 7 bases. Germline values: CDR1 SNHLY, CDR2 FYNNEI. This CDR3 spans 15 amino acids. Unmatched junction bases numbered 9, after V lost 6 bases and J lost 2 bases. CDR3 in DNA: TGTGCCAGCAGGGACGACTACAGGGGAAACTATGGCTACACCTTC. It yields the protein CASRDDYRGNYGYTF.

The rearrangement uses TRBV29-1 and TRBJ1-3; TRBD1 is a possible D gene (6 bases). Germline CDR1 is SQVTM and CDR2 is ANQGSEA. Trimming left V 7 bases short and J 4 bases short, with 11 bases between. The length of the CDR3 is 12 residues. The CDR3 sequence is CSGRGHGNTIYF. The CDR3 region has the DNA TGCAGCGGACGGGGGCACGGAAACACCATATATTTT.